This T cell receptor (beta chain) was recovered during a study of blood T cell repertoires in COVID-19. The sample holds one count of this clone. Germline V CDR1 and CDR2: SGHTA, FQGTGA. CDR3 size: 14 residues. With V trimmed by 2 bases and J by 12 bases, 6 bases remained unmatched. Assay: immunoSEQ multiplex PCR; the TCRdb copy retains only in-frame clones and omits some. The table has about 88,000 clones, roughly 87% seen once. V gene TRBV7-3 combines with J gene TRBJ2-1; the match to TRBD2 covers 11 bases. The TCR sequence derives from a male donor with acute or convalescent COVID-19. The sequencing sample was made of peripheral blood. In DNA, the CDR3 is TGTGCCAGCAGCTTAGGGACTAGCGGCTTGGGGCAGTTCTTC. Translating gives CASSLGTSGLGQFF.